This T cell receptor (beta chain) emerged from a study of cytomegalovirus exposure and HLA in healthy donors (dated by TCRdb to about 2017). Background on the whole study: In an earlier analysis of 587 of the donors, 276 Gb of sequence data and 120 million or so unique TCR beta sequences from 180 million or so T cells were reported. Roughly 290 gigabases of sequencing data and about 92 million unique TCR sequences made up an early release that covered some 640 HLA-typed donors. Among the roughly 410 genotyped donors, roughly 80% belonged to the genetic ancestry cluster associated with self-reported Caucasian donors. The study aimed to test whether cataloging public T cell receptors could reveal signatures of past pathogen exposure. The T cell repertoires of about 700 subjects were profiled by immunosequencing and related to cytomegalovirus serostatus. Along with the approximately 620-subject first cohort, a separate validation cohort of over a hundred different subjects was used. High-throughput TCR immunosequencing, statistical association of individual TCRs with disease status, and machine learning were combined to predict cytomegalovirus infection status. In a later analysis, previously published TCR beta repertoires from 666 donors were re-analyzed and high-resolution HLA genotyping was added so that TCR occurrence patterns could be studied. In the later analysis, no new phenotypic data were used to find candidate immune exposures; instead, reliance was placed on TCR beta sequences and their occurrence across donors. An earlier analysis of 450 to 750 of the donors used high-throughput TCR beta sequencing to judge whether each TCR beta V gene segment behaved as functional or pseudogenic. Donor age, sex, ethnicity and CMV serostatus were compiled together with the repertoire data. Genome-wide SNP genotypes for about three fifths of the roughly 670 donors were used in a later genetic analysis, which treated that subset as a discovery cohort. Every repertoire in the discovery cohort had been generated on one and the same sequencing platform. HLA typing covered class I and class II loci at four-digit resolution. The number of typed donors differed by locus: 629-630 for A, B, C, DRB1 and DQB1; some 540 for DQA1; 606 for DPA1; and roughly 450 for DPB1. A handful of DR-DQ haplotypes were treated as single units for association and clustering because of strong linkage in the cohort. Among around 400 genotyped donors of the cohort, an average of roughly 230,000 unique TCR beta nucleotide sequences was sequenced per donor, of which about 18% were non-productive. Overall study results and their limits: Because counts were too low, seventeen rarely observed V segments, including chromosome 9 orphons, were left out of the earlier analysis of 587 of the donors. In this cohort, only TCR beta chains were sequenced, and detectable features were limited by the absence of alpha or paired-chain data. Most TCR sequences were observed very rarely across donors, whereas some public TCRs were present in many individuals. In a later analysis, several top co-occurrence clusters were reported to appear linked to parvovirus B19, influenza, CMV and Epstein-Barr virus. V-gene and J-gene trimming of TCR beta chains was associated with a missense DCLRE1C variant in a later genetic analysis, and the association was replicated in an independent cohort. Because HLA typing was unavailable for some donors at each locus, only the typed subset was used in association tests. A later analysis found that most CMV-associated TCR beta chains appeared HLA-restricted, with HLA associations seemingly driven largely by CMV exposure. Roughly uniform sequencing depth across donors was assumed in presence/absence analyses, although this assumption may not hold. Immune exposure information for the cohort was limited to CMV serostatus. In a later analysis, TCR association rates were found to vary across HLA loci, with the most associated TCRs seen for DRB1 alleles and the fewest for HLA-C alleles. A cluster of highly shared sequence variants was judged likely to be a technical artifact of the sequencing pipeline. In an earlier analysis of approximately 590 of the donors, most TCR beta V segments were observed in productive rearrangements about 90% or about 30% of the time, broadly matching IMGT annotations. The study gave a list of roughly 150 TCR beta chains associated with cytomegalovirus. Specific HLA alleles were associated with more than 15,000 TCR beta sequences at a false discovery rate of 0.05 in a later analysis. Linkage disequilibrium might explain the correlated functional status among segregating V segments, but an unknown experimental factor could not be excluded. The authors suggested that the approach could potentially be generalized to other disease states and immunological phenotypes. Compared with equally common non-associated chains, HLA-associated TCR beta chains in a later analysis were more clonally expanded and had lower generation probabilities. According to a later genetic analysis, donors in an Asian-associated ancestry cluster had fewer N-insertions in productive TCRs than the approximately 610-donor mean. When HLA alleles, especially DR and DQ, strongly co-occurred, attributing TCR associations to individual alleles was difficult. A further reported finding was that TCR beta sequences accurately predicted the HLA-A and HLA-B alleles for most subjects in the first cohort. In both the original and validation cohorts, the classifier was reported to diagnose cytomegalovirus status with high specificity and sensitivity. The 87-base-pair reads could not distinguish some IMGT-functional V segments, including TRBV6-2 and TRBV6-3, so those segments were excluded. In vitro tests confirmed that three of the cytomegalovirus-associated TCR beta chains recognize cytomegalovirus antigens.

This clone has a single count. Its target antigen remains unknown. The sample holds no much larger clone one base away, and base qualities are not on file. The cohort comprised fewer than 750 healthy bone marrow donors. At the time of sampling, every cohort member was nominally healthy, though immune exposures that went unrecorded were likely present. The donor tested CMV seronegative, placing the donor among the 350 to 400 seronegative members of the cohort. Every donor gave a peripheral blood sample, and the peripheral blood mononuclear cells from that sample were used for TCR beta sequencing. Genomic DNA extraction from the blood cell samples was performed with the Qiagen DNeasy Blood Extraction Kit. Library preparation was by the immunoSEQ multiplex PCR assay. For the multiplex PCR, a mixture combining 60 forward primers for TCR Vbeta segments and 13 reverse primers for TCR Jbeta segments was used. The CDR3 region of rearranged TCR beta genes was amplified from genomic DNA by a multiplex PCR assay. The amplified TCR beta libraries were sequenced on the Illumina HiSeq System as 87-base-pair reads. Processing in the source paper ran as follows. A later analysis counted tens of millions of unique TCR beta chains across the 600 to 850 repertoires, and approximately 11 million of these chains were shared by at least two donors. Raw reads were error-corrected and collapsed into unique sequences with a nearest-neighbor algorithm that merged closely related sequences to remove PCR and sequencing errors. Alignment of CDR3 sequences to IMGT reference sequences was used to assign V, D and J gene segments. For a sequence to be retained, at least a six-nucleotide match to both a V gene segment and a J gene segment was required. A rearrangement counted as productive if the CDR3 had no stop codons and remained in frame with V and J, and every other rearrangement counted as non-productive. CDR3 was defined by IMGT convention, running from the second conserved V-encoded cysteine to the conserved J-encoded phenylalanine. The earlier analysis of 500 to 600 of the donors excluded sequences that lacked an unambiguous match to a single V gene segment. In an earlier analysis of a few hundred of the donors, V segments were called functional above 56.7% productive rearrangements and were called segregating when the between-donor standard deviation exceeded 5%. A statistical classification framework was built for diagnosing cytomegalovirus status from the catalog of TCR beta chain sequences. In a later analysis, V and J genes were assigned by comparing TCR nucleotide sequences against IMGT/GENE-DB human TR gene sequences. The TCRdist pipeline was used in a later analysis to assign CDR3 sequences and most-parsimonious VDJ recombination scenarios. In a later analysis, every TCR beta chain was defined by the combination of its CDR3 amino acid sequence and its V-gene family, and reads without a unique V-gene family were dropped. A later analysis removed 550 to 700 highly shared, low-generation-probability nucleotide sequences to deal with suspected cross-contamination and a sequencing artifact. In a later analysis, a clonal expansion index for each public chain was calculated from normalized within-repertoire ranks of inferred template counts. In a later analysis, generation probabilities were computed using a VDJ recombination model fitted to out-of-frame rearrangements, and the results were checked against IGoR. Hypergeometric tests were used in a later analysis to score TCR-TCR, TCR-HLA and TCR-CMV co-occurrence, with a repertoire-size bias correction applied to the TCR pairs. To estimate false discovery rates, a later analysis permuted the HLA or CMV assignments 20 times. In a later analysis, co-occurring TCRs were grouped using DBSCAN, with TCRdist sequence similarity added in when clustering inside HLA-allele-positive subsets. For co-occurrence clustering, repertoires with fewer than 30,000 or more than 120,000 public chains were excluded, along with a handful of repertoires with anomalous nucleotide sharing. Entries here come from immuneACCESS through TCRdb and include only in-frame sequences with V and J called. Some clones fail to appear in such tables; in the studies checked, an unresolved V gene covers under half of the shortfall, and the cause of the remainder is unknown. That table gives V, J and clone size, and the DNA gave D and trimming. The sample table contains some 150,000 clones; only one count was recorded for roughly 82% of them. The leading ten clones occupy 6% to 8.5% of the sample.

CDR1 ENHRY and CDR2 SYGVKD are derived from the germline V gene. The CDR3 sequence holds 14 residues, the cysteine and phenylalanine included. Just the 42-base CDR3 DNA is kept, in frame starting at base 1. Between the V and J ends, shortened by 4 bases and 4 bases respectively, the junction contains 11 bases. The rearrangement joined TRBV10-3 to TRBJ2-1; TRBD2 is a weak D gene call, 6 bases matching. Source material: PBMCs. The TCR was taken from a man aged 25-45 years in good health and CMV-seronegative. The CDR3 sequence is CAISGTNSYNEQFF. The DNA reads TGTGCCATCAGTGGGACTAACTCGTACAATGAGCAGTTCTTC.